Each of the 10 T cell receptor beta chains below was sequenced from the same sample in a study of beta chain features in type 1 diabetes (dated by TCRdb to between 2018 and 2020). Findings and caveats that apply to the study as a whole: In all four CD4+ subsets, TCRB CDR3 length was moderately but significantly shorter in type 1 diabetes patients.

These TCRs' antigens remain unknown. Libraries came from the immunoSEQ multiplex PCR assay. The entire amount of isolated RNA was reverse transcribed using the High Capacity cDNA Reverse Transcription Kit, so the sequenced TCRB transcripts were expressed ones. TCRdb holds this immuneACCESS table with in-frame rearrangements only. Some clones are missing; in checked studies, unresolved V genes explain under half, and the rest has no known cause. Counted in this sample were 600,000 or so clones; around an eighth of them appeared once. The ten largest clones take up nearly 0.04% of the sample. Sequencing used naive CD4+ T cells from blood. The sample's cell subset or site label, decoded: true naive CD4+ T cells. The receptors here all came from a young man with type 1 diabetes.

This rearrangement joins TRBV4-1 to TRBJ2-1; possibly TRBD1 or TRBD2 for D (5 bases each). V shed 6 bases and J shed 9 bases, with 18 bases lying between them. Germline-derived CDR1 and CDR2 are MGHRA and YSYEKL. This CDR3 is built from 14 residues. Written as DNA, the CDR3 is TGCGCCAGCAGTTCTGGGACCTCAGGCGGTGAGCAGTTCTTC. Translation: CASSSGTSGGEQFF.

This clone appeared a few times. CDR3 amino acids: CASSQSQGLNTGELFF. CDR3 sequence (DNA): TGTGCCAGCAGCCAATCTCAGGGCCTCAACACCGGGGAGCTGTTTTTT. The chain is built from TRBV6-6 and TRBJ2-2; possibly TRBD1 for D (5 bases). Germline loops: CDR1 MNHNY, CDR2 SVGAGI (reference sequence). The CDR3 runs to 16 residues. Between the trimmed V and J ends, which lost 6 bases and 2 bases, there was a span of 16 bases.

This clone was counted a few times. V usage is TRBV19 and J usage is TRBJ2-7, with 11 bases matching TRBD1. Trimming took 9 bases from V and 5 from J; bases not matched to a gene: 9. Germline V CDR1 and CDR2: LNHDA, SQIVND (reference sequence). The CDR3 has 14 residues. The DNA of the CDR3 is TGTGCCAGCCGCGAGGGGACAGGGGGGAACGAGCAGTACTTC. Translated, it gives CASREGTGGNEQYF.

The chain links TRBV7-2 to TRBJ2-7, with D uncertain. The germline CDR1 and CDR2 sequences are SGHTA and FQGNSA. V was shortened by 4 bases and J by 3 bases, with 7 bases between the two germline ends. The CDR3 totals 12 residues. Written as DNA, the CDR3 is TGTGCCAGCAGCTCTCTTCTCTACGAGCAGTACTTC. Its protein is CASSSLLYEQYF.

The chain couples TRBV6-5 to TRBJ1-2; no definite D call. CDR1 and CDR2 from the germline V gene are MNHEY and SVGAGI. The CDR3 runs 13 residues. V was clipped by 5 bases and J by 2 bases, with 9 bases between them. The CDR3 here is CASSRAQNYGYTF. For the CDR3, the DNA is TGTGCCAGCAGTCGAGCGCAAAACTATGGCTACACCTTC.

V gene TRBV30 combines with J gene TRBJ1-5; no clear D gene. The germline gives CDR1 GTSNPN, CDR2 SVGIG (reference sequence). Trimming removed 2 bases at V and 1 base at J, with 9 bases between. The CDR3 extends over 14 amino acids. CDR3 nucleotides: TGTGCCTGGAGTTCAGGCGTCAGCAATCAGCCCCAGCATTTT. It translates to CAWSSGVSNQPQHF.

This clone was found a few times. The rearrangement joins TRBV5-1 to TRBJ2-1; 9 positions agree with TRBD2. Trimming removed 1 base from V and 8 bases from J; junction bases left unmatched: 7. In germline, CDR1 is SGHRS, CDR2 YFSETQ. This CDR3 is built from 15 residues. This chain's CDR3 is CASSLISGRSDEQFF. CDR3 DNA: TGCGCCAGCAGCTTGATTAGCGGGAGAAGTGATGAGCAGTTCTTC. The variable domain in full, with the rest retrieved from reference TRBV5-1 and TRBJ2-1, is KAGVTQTPRYLIKTRGQQVTLSCSPISGHRSVSWYQQTPGQGLQFLFEYFSETQRNKGNFPGRFSGRQFSNSRSEMNVSTLELGDSALYLCASSLISGRSDEQFFGPGTRLTVL.

In its sample, this clone was seen a few times. The genes are TRBV5-1 and TRBJ2-1, with 8 bases lining up with TRBD1. The CDR3 runs 14 residues. Germline-derived CDR1 and CDR2 are SGHRS and YFSETQ. J gave up 6 bases and V 2 bases, and 4 bases lay outside the gene matches. CDR3 in DNA: TGCGCCAGCAGCTTCCAGGGGGCGCGCAATGAGCAGTTCTTC. It translates to CASSFQGARNEQFF. Full variable domain (remainder filled in from reference TRBV5-1 and TRBJ2-1): KAGVTQTPRYLIKTRGQQVTLSCSPISGHRSVSWYQQTPGQGLQFLFEYFSETQRNKGNFPGRFSGRQFSNSRSEMNVSTLELGDSALYLCASSFQGARNEQFFGPGTRLTVL.

The chain carries TRBV30 and TRBJ2-3; D ambiguous. There are 12 residues in the CDR3. Germline V gene lookup returns CDR1 GTSNPN and CDR2 SVGIG (reference sequence). V was pared by 3 bases and J by 1 base, with 5 bases between. The CDR3 nucleotides are TGTGCCTGGAGAGAGGGCACAGATACGCAGTATTTT. Its protein is CAWREGTDTQYF. The variable domain in full, with the rest retrieved from reference TRBV30 and TRBJ2-3, is SQTIHQWPATLVQPVGSPLSLECTVEGTSNPNLYWYRQAAGRGLQLLFYSVGIGQISSEVPQNLSASRPQDRQFILSSKKLLLSDSGFYLCAWREGTDTQYFGPGTRLTVL.

Only a few counts were recorded for this clone. V gene TRBV5-1 combines with J gene TRBJ2-1; 10 bases align to TRBD1. This CDR3 has 14 residues. CDR1 is SGHRS and CDR2 is YFSETQ in the germline V gene. V lost 4 bases to trimming and J lost 5 bases; unmatched junction nucleotides: 3. The CDR3 DNA follows: TGCGCCAGCAGCCGACAGGGGGCGGACAATGAGCAGTTCTTC. Translation: CASSRQGADNEQFF.